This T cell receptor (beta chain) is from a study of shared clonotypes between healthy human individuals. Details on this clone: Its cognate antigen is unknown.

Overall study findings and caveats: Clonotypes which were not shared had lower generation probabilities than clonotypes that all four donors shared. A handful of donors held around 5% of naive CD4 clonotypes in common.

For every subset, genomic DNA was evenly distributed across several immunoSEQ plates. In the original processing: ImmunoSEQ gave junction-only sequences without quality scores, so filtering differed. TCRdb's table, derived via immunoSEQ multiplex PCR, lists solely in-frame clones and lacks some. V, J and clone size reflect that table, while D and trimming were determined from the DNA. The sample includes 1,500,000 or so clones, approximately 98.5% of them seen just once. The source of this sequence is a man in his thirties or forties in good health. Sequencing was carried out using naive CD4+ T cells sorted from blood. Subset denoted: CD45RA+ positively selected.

The CDR3 loop reads CASSLGHSGRPTYEQYF. CDR3 DNA: TGTGCCAGCAGCTTGGGACATAGCGGGAGGCCTACCTACGAGCAGTACTTC. The chain is built from TRBV5-4 and TRBJ2-7; 10 bases match TRBD2. The CDR3 is 17 amino acids. Germline trimming cut 0 bases from V and 2 bases from J; bases unmatched to any gene: 8. Germline V gives CDR1 SGHNT, CDR2 YYREEE (reference sequence).